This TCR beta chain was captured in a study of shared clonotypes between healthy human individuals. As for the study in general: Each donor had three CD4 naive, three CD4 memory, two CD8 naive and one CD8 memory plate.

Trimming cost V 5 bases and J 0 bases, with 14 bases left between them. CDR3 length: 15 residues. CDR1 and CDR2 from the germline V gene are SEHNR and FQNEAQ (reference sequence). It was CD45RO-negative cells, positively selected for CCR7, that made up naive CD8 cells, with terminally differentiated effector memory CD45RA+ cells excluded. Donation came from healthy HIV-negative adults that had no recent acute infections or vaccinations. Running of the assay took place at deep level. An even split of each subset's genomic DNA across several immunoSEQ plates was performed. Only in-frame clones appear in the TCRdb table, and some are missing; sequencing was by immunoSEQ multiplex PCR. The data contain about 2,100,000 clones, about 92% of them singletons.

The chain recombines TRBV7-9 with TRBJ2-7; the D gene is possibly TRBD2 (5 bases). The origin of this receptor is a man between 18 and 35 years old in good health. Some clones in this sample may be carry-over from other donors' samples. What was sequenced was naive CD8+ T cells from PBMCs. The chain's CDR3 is CASSPTRDFSYEQYF. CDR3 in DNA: TGTGCCAGCAGCCCTACTCGGGATTTCTCCTACGAGCAGTACTTC.